This TCR beta chain was documented in a study of T cells in Graves' hyperthyroidism and ophthalmopathy. Study-level background: Initial diagnosis, before any treatment, was when peripheral blood was collected. Findings of the study overall: Blood held most thyroid clonotypes expanded above 0.001 frequency.

This clonotype has more than one count but fewer than ten. Antigen specificity is unknown. The CDR3 sequence is 15 residues long. Germline assignment: CDR1 SNHLY and CDR2 FYNNEI. Trimming removed 4 bases from V and 3 bases from J, with 16 bases in between. Using RNA transcripts as the source, TCR beta CDR3 regions were amplified. The HTBI set primed first-round TCR CDR3 RT-PCR. TCRdb itself ran the multiplex PCR reads through MiXCR, one entry per CDR3 protein. Altogether a few hundred thousand distinct CDR3 sequences are present, approximately 15% being singletons, with the ten largest covering approximately 29%.

The sequenced sample consisted of blood. This receptor was obtained from a woman aged 25 to 39 with Graves' hyperthyroidism. The chain joins TRBV2 to TRBJ2-7; perhaps TRBD2 as D (5 bases). The CDR3 loop reads CASSVPSAAGYEQYF. DNA for the CDR3: TGTGCCAGCAGTGTTCCCTCGGCGGCGGGCTACGAGCAGTACTTC.